The sequence of this TCR beta chain was determined in a study of blood T cells in healthy people across ages. General study findings and limits: Researchers said unsorted PBMCs prevented a conclusive naive versus antigen-experienced comparison.

With a J-beta primer mix and a sample-barcoded 5' primer, a second PCR ran 7 to 11 cycles. Every single cDNA molecule received a tag from a template-switch adaptor with 12 random nucleotides. Each CDR3 protein gets one entry after TCRdb re-called the 5' RACE reads with MiXCR. Seen here are hundreds of thousands of distinct CDR3 sequences, about 30% observed once, and the top ten hold roughly 14%. This clonotype was seen repeatedly, ten times or more. Its antigen remains unknown. The CDR3 loop spans 16 amino acids. Between the trimmed V and J ends, which lost 5 bases and 1 base, there was a span of 19 bases. Germline CDR1 reads SQVTM; CDR2 reads ANQGSEA.

The origin of this receptor is a woman of 80 years or more in good health. The sequencing sample was made of blood. The rearrangement links TRBV29-1 to TRBJ2-3, with D uncertain. The CDR3 region is CSVLPSPGPGTDTQYF. The CDR3 DNA reads TGCAGCGTTCTCCCCAGCCCTGGGCCGGGCACAGATACGCAGTATTTT.